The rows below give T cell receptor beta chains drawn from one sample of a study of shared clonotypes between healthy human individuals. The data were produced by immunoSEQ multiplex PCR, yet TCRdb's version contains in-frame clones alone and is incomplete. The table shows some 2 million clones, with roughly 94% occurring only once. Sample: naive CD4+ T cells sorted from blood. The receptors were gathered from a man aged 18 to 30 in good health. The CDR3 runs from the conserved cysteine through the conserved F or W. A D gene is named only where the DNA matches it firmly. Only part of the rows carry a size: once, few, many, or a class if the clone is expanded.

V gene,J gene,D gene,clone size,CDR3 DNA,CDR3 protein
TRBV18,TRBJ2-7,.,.,TGTGCCAGCTCACCCGTCACGGGTCGCGAGCAGTACTTC,CASSPVTGREQYF
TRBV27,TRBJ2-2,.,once,TGTGCCAGCAGTTTCGAGGGGAGAGGCACCGGGGAGCTGTTTTTT,CASSFEGRGTGELFF
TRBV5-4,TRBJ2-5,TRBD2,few,TGTGCCAGCAGCTTGGGGCTAGCGGGGGGCCAAGAGACCCAGTACTTC,CASSLGLAGGQETQYF
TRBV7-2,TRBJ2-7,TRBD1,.,TGTGCCAGCAGCCCCCATTACGACAGGGACCTCTACGAGCAGTACTTC,CASSPHYDRDLYEQYF
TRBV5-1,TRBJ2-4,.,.,TGCGCCAGCAGCTTGGATGGGTTTCAAAACATTCAGTACTTC,CASSLDGFQNIQYF
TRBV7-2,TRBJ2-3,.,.,TGTGCCAGCAGGATACAGGGTACTAGCACAGATACGCAGTATTTT,CASRIQGTSTDTQYF
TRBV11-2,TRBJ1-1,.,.,TGTGCCAGCAGCCACAGCGCTGAAGCTTTCTTT,CASSHSAEAFF
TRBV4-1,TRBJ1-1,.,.,TGCGCCAGCAGCCGCCTCACATGGGCAGGGTTGAACACTGAAGCTTTCTTT,CASSRLTWAGLNTEAFF
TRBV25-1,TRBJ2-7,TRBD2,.,TGTGCCAGCAGTGCGGGGACTAGCGGGAGGTTGAGGTCCTACGAGCAGTACTTC,CASSAGTSGRLRSYEQYF
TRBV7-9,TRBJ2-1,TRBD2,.,TGTGCCAGCAGCTTATTCACTAGCGGGGAGGGCGAGCAGTTCTTC,CASSLFTSGEGEQFF
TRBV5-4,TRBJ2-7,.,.,TGTGCCAGCAGCTTGGGCAACTACGAGCAGTACTTC,CASSLGNYEQYF
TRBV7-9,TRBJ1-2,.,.,TGTGCCAGCAGCTTCTCGGGGCTCGAGGGCTACACCTTC,CASSFSGLEGYTF
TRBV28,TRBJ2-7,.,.,TGTGCCAGCAGTCAAGGGGACACCTCCTACGAGCAGTACTTC,CASSQGDTSYEQYF
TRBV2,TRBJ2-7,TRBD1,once,TGTGCCAGCAGTGACTGGACAGGGCATTACGAGCAGTACTTC,CASSDWTGHYEQYF
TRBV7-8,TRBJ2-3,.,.,TGTGCCAGCAGCCTAAGCACAGATACGCAGTATTTT,CASSLSTDTQYF
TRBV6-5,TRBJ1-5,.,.,TGTGCCAGCAGTTACGGGGATTATAGCAATCAGCCCCAGCATTTT,CASSYGDYSNQPQHF
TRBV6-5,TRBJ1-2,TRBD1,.,TGTGCCAGCAGGCGGGACAGGGGATATGGCTACACCTTC,CASRRDRGYGYTF
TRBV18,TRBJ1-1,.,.,TGTGCCAGCGGAAAGGGGATGAACACTGAAGCTTTCTTT,CASGKGMNTEAFF